This T cell receptor beta chain was captured in a study of cytomegalovirus exposure and HLA in healthy donors. Researchers ran the PCR with 60 Vbeta and 13 Jbeta primers. Profiled with immunoSEQ multiplex PCR; TCRdb holds only in-frame clones, not every one. Here the sample spans 130,000 or so clones, approximately 81% being singletons. The CDR3 loop spans 15 amino acids. Germline V CDR1 and CDR2: MDHEN, SYDVKM. V lost 2 bases to trimming and J lost 7 bases; unmatched junction nucleotides: 10. Sequenced: PBMCs. The V and J genes are TRBV28 and TRBJ2-5; TRBD2 agrees at 7 bases. The sequence came from a male donor in good health and CMV-seronegative. The CDR3 spells CASSLPGGSSGTQYF. For the CDR3, the DNA is TGTGCCAGCAGTTTACCTGGCGGGAGCTCGGGGACCCAGTACTTC.